The clone carrying this T cell receptor beta chain has ten or more counts. Germline loops: CDR1 SQVTM, CDR2 ANQGSEA. The CDR3 is 12 amino acids. The V end was cut by 2 bases, the J end by 9 bases, with 11 bases between. The data are from a study of blood T cells in healthy people across ages. Combining a sample-barcoded 5' primer with a J-beta primer mix, a second PCR ran for roughly 7 to 11 cycles. A single record per CDR3 protein comes from TCRdb applying MiXCR to the 5' RACE reads. The sample records 1 million or so distinct CDR3 sequences, over 35% being singletons. Sequenced material: blood. The receptor comes from a woman aged 60 to 75 in good health. The chain has TRBV29-1 and TRBJ2-4; D is ambiguous. CDR3 sequence (DNA): TGCAGCGTTGAAAACGCTTTGGGCATTCAGTACTTC. Protein: CSVENALGIQYF.